This entry concerns a single T cell receptor (beta chain). V was clipped by 0 bases and J by 4 bases, with 4 bases between them. This CDR3 comprises 13 residues. Germline CDR1 MNHEY, CDR2 SVGEGT. Per the original data handling: Amplification of reference gene primers was used by the study to estimate nucleated cell counts. The assay was immunoSEQ multiplex PCR, and TCRdb's table has in-frame clones only and misses some. V and J calls and clone size are those listed in that table; D and trimming were worked out from the DNA. The table records around 100,000 clones, around 84% of them present only once. This record belongs to a study of blood T cell repertoires in COVID-19. Study information: Donors in the United States, Italy and Spain gave samples during acute or convalescent COVID-19.

Sequencing was performed on peripheral blood. V usage is TRBV6-2 or TRBV6-3 and J usage is TRBJ2-1; D call uncertain. This clonotype was obtained from a man aged 50 or older with active or convalescent COVID-19. DNA of the CDR3: TGTGCCAGCAGTTACTCCAGATACAATGAGCAGTTCTTC. Protein sequence: CASSYSRYNEQFF.